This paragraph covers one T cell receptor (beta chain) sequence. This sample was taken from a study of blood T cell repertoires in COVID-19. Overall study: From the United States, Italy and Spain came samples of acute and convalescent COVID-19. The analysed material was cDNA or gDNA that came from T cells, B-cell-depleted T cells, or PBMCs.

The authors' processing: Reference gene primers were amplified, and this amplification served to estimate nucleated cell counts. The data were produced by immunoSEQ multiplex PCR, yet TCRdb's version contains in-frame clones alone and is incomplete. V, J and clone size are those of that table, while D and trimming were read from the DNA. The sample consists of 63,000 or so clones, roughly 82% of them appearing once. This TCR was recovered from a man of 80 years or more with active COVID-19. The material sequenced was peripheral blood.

CDR3 loop: CASTRYTYEQYF. The CDR3, as DNA: TGTGCCAGCACCAGATACACCTACGAGCAGTACTTC. The chain employs TRBV28 and TRBJ2-7; D call uncertain. The V gene lost 7 bases and the J gene lost 2 bases, with 9 bases spanning the gap. Germline values: CDR1 MDHEN, CDR2 SYDVKM. The CDR3 contains 12 residues.